This TCR beta chain was identified during a study of early T cells in non-severe SARS-CoV-2 infection. Whole-study results and caveats: Private and CD4 specificities were missed by VDJdb matching, which favored anti-spike CD8 responses.

The J segment lost 4 bases and the V segment lost 0 bases, leaving 5 bases of the junction unmatched. The CDR3 length is 16 residues. Per the germline V gene, CDR1 is SEHNR and CDR2 is FQNEAQ (reference sequence). This clonotype was counted many times. The target antigen is unknown. Individual cDNA molecules carried attached unique molecular identifiers. Each CDR3 protein is one row after TCRdb ran MiXCR on the 5' RACE reads. The data contain fewer than 55,000 distinct CDR3 sequences, more than 9% of them seen just once; the ten biggest clones take up 4.2%. V usage is TRBV7-9 and J usage is TRBJ2-7; 11 nucleotides agree with TRBD2. This clonotype was sampled from an adult who was a healthcare worker with PCR-confirmed SARS-CoV-2 infection or an uninfected control (not recorded which). The sample comprised whole blood. DNA of the CDR3: TGTGCCAGCAGCTTAGCTCTAGCGGGAGGATGGTACGAGCAGTACTTC. Translation: CASSLALAGGWYEQYF.